The entry that follows covers one T cell receptor (beta chain) sequence. The Seattle site enrolled patients during active infection and followed them longitudinally. The data belong to a study of blood T cell repertoires in COVID-19. Background on the study: The analysed material was cDNA or gDNA that came from T cells, B-cell-depleted T cells, or PBMCs.

V shed 1 base and J shed 7 bases, with 8 bases lying between them. Germline-derived CDR1 and CDR2 are SGHNT and YENEEA. The CDR3 is made up of 12 amino acids. Methods used by the authors: Estimation of nucleated cell counts relied on the amplification of reference gene primers. The method was immunoSEQ multiplex PCR; TCRdb's version includes in-frame clones alone and lacks a portion of them. The DNA gave D and trimming, while V, J and clone size come from that table. This sample has approximately 140,000 clones, with over 80% found just once. The receptor comes from a man younger than 45 with COVID-19, enrolled during active disease. The chain joins TRBV11-3 to TRBJ2-7, with D possibly being TRBD2 (6 bases). The sequencing input was peripheral blood. CDR3 residues: CASSLGAGEQYF. CDR3 bases: TGTGCCAGCAGCTTAGGGGCGGGGGAGCAGTACTTC. Full variable domain (remainder filled in from reference TRBV11-3 and TRBJ2-7): EAGVVQSPRYKIIEKKQPVAFWCNPISGHNTLYWYLQNLGQGPELLIRYENEEAVDDSQLPKDRFSAERLKGVDSTLKIQPAELGDSAVYLCASSLGAGEQYFGPGTRLTVT.